The TCR beta chain under discussion was sequenced for a study of identical twins. Trimming cost V 5 bases and J 3 bases, with 14 bases left between them. This CDR3 is built from 14 residues. In germline, CDR1 is SGHDT, CDR2 YYEEEE. From the 5' RACE reads, TCRdb called clonotypes with MiXCR, one entry per CDR3 protein. This sample carries 1.5 million or so distinct CDR3 sequences, under 35% of them seen once, and the ten largest clones take about 0.27%. The sequence was obtained from a newborn girl in good health. Sequencing was performed on cord blood. The V call is TRBV5-6, the J call TRBJ1-1, with D possibly TRBD1 on 6 matching bases. The DNA of the CDR3 is TGTGCCAGCAGGCTACAGGGCCCCCACACTGAAGCTTTCTTT. This gives the protein CASRLQGPHTEAFF.